A selection of T cell receptor beta chains follows, all from one sample in a study of neurological immune-mediated disorders. TCRdb itself ran the 5' RACE reads through MiXCR, one entry per CDR3 protein. This sample has tens of thousands of distinct CDR3 sequences, with about 4.2% found just once. The specimen was CD4+ T cells from blood. These TCRs come from a middle-aged woman with multiple sclerosis. The CDR3 runs from the conserved cysteine through the conserved F or W. Each record gives: D gene, J gene, clone size, V gene, CDR3 protein, CDR3 DNA. The D gene is left open where the match is weak. Some rows have no size entry. The others give once, few or many, or a class for an expanded clone.

D gene: -; J gene: TRBJ1-2; clone size: many; V gene: TRBV4-2; CDR3 protein: CASSQGDGYTF; CDR3 DNA: TGTGCCAGCAGCCAAGGGGATGGCTACACCTTC
D gene: TRBD1; J gene: TRBJ1-2; clone size: many; V gene: TRBV5-1; CDR3 protein: CASSSLVPGQGAGDDGYTF; CDR3 DNA: TGCGCCAGCAGCTCACTAGTCCCGGGACAGGGGGCCGGTGATGATGGCTACACCTTC
D gene: -; J gene: TRBJ1-2; clone size: many; V gene: TRBV20-1; CDR3 protein: CSARGSYRRGYTF; CDR3 DNA: TGCAGTGCTAGAGGGTCCTACCGTCGGGGCTACACCTTC
D gene: -; J gene: TRBJ2-1; clone size: many; V gene: TRBV4-1; CDR3 protein: CASSPRRLGYNEQFF; CDR3 DNA: TGCGCCAGCAGCCCCCGTAGGCTGGGGTACAATGAGCAGTTCTTC
D gene: TRBD2; J gene: TRBJ2-3; clone size: many; V gene: TRBV10-3; CDR3 protein: CAISESRGAHTQYF; CDR3 DNA: TGTGCCATCAGTGAGTCGCGGGGGGCACATACGCAGTATTTT
D gene: TRBD1; J gene: TRBJ1-4; clone size: many; V gene: TRBV20-1; CDR3 protein: CSARVGGGDGEKLFF; CDR3 DNA: TGCAGTGCTAGAGTAGGGGGCGGAGATGGTGAAAAACTGTTTTTT
D gene: -; J gene: TRBJ2-1; clone size: many; V gene: TRBV5-1; CDR3 protein: CASSSGTSSYNEQFF; CDR3 DNA: TGCGCCAGCAGCTCCGGGACAAGCTCCTACAATGAGCAGTTCTTC
D gene: -; J gene: TRBJ2-3; clone size: many; V gene: TRBV12-3/TRBV12-4; CDR3 protein: CASRADIYDTQYF; CDR3 DNA: TGTGCCAGCAGGGCGGATATTTATGATACGCAGTATTTT
D gene: -; J gene: TRBJ2-3; clone size: many; V gene: TRBV7-9; CDR3 protein: CASSLATGRVRFTDTQYF; CDR3 DNA: TGTGCCAGCAGCTTAGCGACGGGCAGGGTGAGGTTCACAGATACGCAGTATTTT
D gene: -; J gene: TRBJ1-6; clone size: many; V gene: TRBV20-1; CDR3 protein: CSARAPLGLNNSPLHF; CDR3 DNA: TGCAGTGCTAGAGCCCCCTTGGGGCTAAATAATTCACCCCTCCACTTT
D gene: -; J gene: TRBJ2-7; clone size: many; V gene: TRBV7-2; CDR3 protein: CASSLFRTAYEQYF; CDR3 DNA: TGTGCCAGCAGCTTATTCCGGACAGCCTACGAGCAGTACTTC
D gene: TRBD1; J gene: TRBJ1-5; clone size: many; V gene: TRBV12-3/TRBV12-4; CDR3 protein: CASSLQEGAQPQHF; CDR3 DNA: TGTGCCAGCAGTTTACAGGAGGGGGCCCAGCCCCAGCATTTT
D gene: TRBD1; J gene: TRBJ1-1; clone size: many; V gene: TRBV6-6; CDR3 protein: CASGPLGQGTEAFF; CDR3 DNA: TGTGCCAGCGGTCCCTTGGGACAGGGAACTGAAGCTTTCTTT
D gene: TRBD2; J gene: TRBJ2-7; clone size: many; V gene: TRBV28; CDR3 protein: CASSLSAGGTHYEQYF; CDR3 DNA: TGTGCCAGCAGTTTATCAGCGGGGGGGACGCACTACGAGCAGTACTTC
D gene: TRBD2; J gene: TRBJ2-3; clone size: many; V gene: TRBV24-1; CDR3 protein: CATSYERGVEGGTQYF; CDR3 DNA: TGTGCCACCAGTTACGAGCGGGGGGTGGAAGGGGGGACGCAGTATTTT
D gene: TRBD2; J gene: TRBJ2-7; clone size: many; V gene: TRBV7-2; CDR3 protein: CASGTSAEQYF; CDR3 DNA: TGTGCCAGCGGGACTAGCGCCGAGCAGTACTTC
D gene: TRBD1; J gene: TRBJ1-4; clone size: many; V gene: TRBV4-1; CDR3 protein: CASSLDRGQDEKLFF; CDR3 DNA: TGCGCCAGCAGCCTGGACAGGGGGCAGGATGAAAAACTGTTTTTT
D gene: TRBD2; J gene: TRBJ2-3; clone size: many; V gene: TRBV9; CDR3 protein: CASSVGDLRGTDTQYF; CDR3 DNA: TGTGCCAGCAGCGTAGGAGACTTGCGGGGGACAGATACGCAGTATTTT
D gene: -; J gene: TRBJ1-1; clone size: many; V gene: TRBV7-3; CDR3 protein: CASSSSGRTEAFF; CDR3 DNA: TGTGCCAGCAGCTCCTCGGGGCGGACTGAAGCTTTCTTT
D gene: -; J gene: TRBJ2-1; clone size: many; V gene: TRBV11-2; CDR3 protein: CASSPVSGFYEQFF; CDR3 DNA: TGTGCCAGCAGCCCAGTATCAGGGTTCTATGAGCAGTTCTTC
D gene: TRBD2; J gene: TRBJ2-5; clone size: many; V gene: TRBV20-1; CDR3 protein: CSARDRAGQETQYF; CDR3 DNA: TGCAGTGCTAGAGATAGAGCGGGACAAGAGACCCAGTACTTC
D gene: -; J gene: TRBJ2-2; clone size: many; V gene: TRBV11-2; CDR3 protein: CASSYFGGASGTGELFF; CDR3 DNA: TGTGCCAGCAGCTACTTTGGGGGGGCGAGCGGCACCGGGGAGCTGTTTTTT
D gene: TRBD1; J gene: TRBJ2-7; clone size: many; V gene: TRBV5-1; CDR3 protein: CASSPNPGGSPYEQYF; CDR3 DNA: TGCGCCAGCAGCCCCAACCCAGGGGGCTCACCCTACGAGCAGTACTTC
D gene: -; J gene: TRBJ2-1; clone size: many; V gene: TRBV24-1; CDR3 protein: CATSDMTGTNEQFF; CDR3 DNA: TGTGCCACCAGTGATATGACAGGAACCAATGAGCAGTTCTTC
D gene: TRBD1; J gene: TRBJ2-1; clone size: many; V gene: TRBV5-1; CDR3 protein: CASSSGTGDEQFF; CDR3 DNA: TGCGCCAGCAGCTCCGGGACAGGGGACGAGCAGTTCTTC
D gene: TRBD2; J gene: TRBJ2-5; clone size: many; V gene: TRBV29-1; CDR3 protein: CSATTTSGAKTQYF; CDR3 DNA: TGCAGCGCGACTACGACTAGCGGGGCCAAGACCCAGTACTTC
D gene: TRBD2; J gene: TRBJ2-1; clone size: many; V gene: TRBV20-1; CDR3 protein: CSAPRGTSGENEQFF; CDR3 DNA: TGCAGTGCTCCCCGGGGGACTAGCGGGGAAAATGAGCAGTTCTTC
D gene: -; J gene: TRBJ2-5; clone size: many; V gene: TRBV20-1; CDR3 protein: CSASRAQETQYF; CDR3 DNA: TGCAGTGCTAGCCGGGCCCAAGAGACCCAGTACTTC
D gene: -; J gene: TRBJ2-7; clone size: many; V gene: TRBV7-9; CDR3 protein: CASSSVGLYEQYF; CDR3 DNA: TGTGCCAGCAGCTCCGTCGGACTTTACGAGCAGTACTTC
D gene: -; J gene: TRBJ2-3; clone size: many; V gene: TRBV3-1; CDR3 protein: CASSRTSYGFRYF; CDR3 DNA: TGTGCCAGCAGCCGTACTAGTTACGGTTTCCGGTATTTT
D gene: TRBD2; J gene: TRBJ2-5; clone size: many; V gene: TRBV4-1; CDR3 protein: CASSQPIAGGPRETQYF; CDR3 DNA: TGCGCCAGCAGCCAACCGATAGCGGGGGGCCCCCGGGAGACCCAGTACTTC
D gene: -; J gene: TRBJ1-5; clone size: many; V gene: TRBV15; CDR3 protein: CATSRDAGKGGNQPQHF; CDR3 DNA: TGTGCCACCAGCAGAGATGCTGGGAAGGGTGGCAATCAGCCCCAGCATTTT
D gene: -; J gene: TRBJ1-1; clone size: many; V gene: TRBV10-3; CDR3 protein: CAIGQEQGVGAFF; CDR3 DNA: TGTGCCATAGGGCAAGAACAGGGTGTCGGAGCTTTCTTT
D gene: -; J gene: TRBJ1-2; clone size: many; V gene: TRBV12-3/TRBV12-4; CDR3 protein: CASSSGGGDGYGYTF; CDR3 DNA: TGTGCCAGCAGTTCCGGGGGGGGGGACGGCTATGGCTACACCTTC
D gene: -; J gene: TRBJ1-1; clone size: many; V gene: TRBV9; CDR3 protein: CASSVGVMHKGNTEAFF; CDR3 DNA: TGTGCCAGCAGCGTAGGGGTGATGCACAAGGGGAACACTGAAGCTTTCTTT
D gene: -; J gene: TRBJ2-5; clone size: many; V gene: TRBV21-1; CDR3 protein: CASSPRRGQLFF; CDR3 DNA: TGTGCCAGCAGCCCCAGGCGGGGACAGCTTTTCTTC
D gene: -; J gene: TRBJ1-1; clone size: many; V gene: TRBV5-1; CDR3 protein: CASSFGSQNTEAFF; CDR3 DNA: TGCGCCAGCAGCTTTGGCAGTCAGAACACTGAAGCTTTCTTT
D gene: -; J gene: TRBJ2-5; clone size: many; V gene: TRBV21-1; CDR3 protein: CASISRLGGQYF; CDR3 DNA: TGTGCCAGCATCTCCCGACTCGGGGGGCAGTACTTC
D gene: -; J gene: TRBJ1-5; clone size: many; V gene: TRBV12-3/TRBV12-4; CDR3 protein: CASSFREGQPQHF; CDR3 DNA: TGTGCCAGCAGTTTCAGGGAAGGGCAGCCCCAGCATTTT
D gene: -; J gene: TRBJ1-1; clone size: many; V gene: TRBV10-3; CDR3 protein: CAIRASYLRDTEAFF; CDR3 DNA: TGTGCCATTAGGGCATCGTACCTTCGGGACACTGAAGCTTTCTTT
D gene: -; J gene: TRBJ1-2; clone size: many; V gene: TRBV5-1; CDR3 protein: CASSGVPGDYGYTF; CDR3 DNA: TGCGCCAGCAGCGGTGTTCCAGGCGACTATGGCTACACCTTC
D gene: TRBD1; J gene: TRBJ2-5; clone size: many; V gene: TRBV5-1; CDR3 protein: CASSFTGEETQYF; CDR3 DNA: TGCGCCAGCAGCTTTACAGGGGAAGAGACCCAGTACTTC
D gene: -; J gene: TRBJ1-2; clone size: many; V gene: TRBV18; CDR3 protein: CASSPEGGPSGYTF; CDR3 DNA: TGTGCCAGCTCACCCGAGGGGGGGCCCTCAGGCTACACCTTC
D gene: -; J gene: TRBJ2-3; clone size: many; V gene: TRBV4-2; CDR3 protein: CASSQVAGETDTQYF; CDR3 DNA: TGTGCCAGCAGCCAAGTAGCCGGGGAGACAGATACGCAGTATTTT
D gene: TRBD1; J gene: TRBJ2-7; clone size: many; V gene: TRBV6-5; CDR3 protein: CASSYSTTGYEQYF; CDR3 DNA: TGTGCCAGCAGTTACTCCACGACAGGGTACGAGCAGTACTTC
D gene: -; J gene: TRBJ1-5; clone size: many; V gene: TRBV5-6; CDR3 protein: CASSLGPYSNQPQHF; CDR3 DNA: TGTGCCAGCAGCTTGGGCCCTTATAGCAATCAGCCCCAGCATTTT
D gene: -; J gene: TRBJ1-1; clone size: many; V gene: TRBV20-1; CDR3 protein: CSARWQTEAFF; CDR3 DNA: TGCAGTGCTAGATGGCAGACTGAAGCTTTCTTT
D gene: -; J gene: TRBJ2-5; clone size: many; V gene: TRBV10-3; CDR3 protein: CAISVDLQETQYF; CDR3 DNA: TGTGCCATCAGTGTAGACCTCCAAGAGACCCAGTACTTC
D gene: -; J gene: TRBJ2-7; clone size: many; V gene: TRBV3-1; CDR3 protein: CASSPDEFEQYF; CDR3 DNA: TGTGCCAGCAGCCCGGACGAGTTTGAGCAGTACTTC
D gene: -; J gene: TRBJ1-3; clone size: many; V gene: TRBV5-1; CDR3 protein: CASSPGTLGNTIYF; CDR3 DNA: TGCGCCAGCAGCCCCGGGACACTTGGAAACACCATATATTTT
D gene: -; J gene: TRBJ1-1; clone size: -; V gene: TRBV10-2; CDR3 protein: CASSEGLGQPNTEAFF; CDR3 DNA: TGCGCCAGCAGTGAGGGGTTAGGACAGCCGAACACTGAAGCTTTCTTT
D gene: -; J gene: TRBJ1-2; clone size: many; V gene: TRBV4-2; CDR3 protein: CASSRRRQGNYGYTF; CDR3 DNA: TGTGCCAGCAGCCGCCGACGTCAGGGCAACTATGGCTACACCTTC
D gene: -; J gene: TRBJ2-1; clone size: many; V gene: TRBV7-9; CDR3 protein: CASSRVNEQFF; CDR3 DNA: TGTGCCAGCAGCCGAGTGAATGAGCAGTTCTTC
D gene: -; J gene: TRBJ2-5; clone size: many; V gene: TRBV9; CDR3 protein: CASSPRTTQETQYF; CDR3 DNA: TGTGCCAGCAGCCCGCGGACTACTCAAGAGACCCAGTACTTC
D gene: TRBD1; J gene: TRBJ1-6; clone size: many; V gene: TRBV20-1; CDR3 protein: CSARKRTGEGSPLHF; CDR3 DNA: TGCAGTGCTAGAAAGCGGACAGGGGAAGGTTCACCCCTCCACTTT
D gene: TRBD2; J gene: TRBJ2-7; clone size: many; V gene: TRBV5-1; CDR3 protein: CASSLAGGLHYEQYF; CDR3 DNA: TGCGCCAGCAGCTTGGCCGGGGGGTTACACTACGAGCAGTACTTC